Each of the 16 T cell receptor beta chains below was sequenced from the same sample in a study of regulatory T cells in long-lasting Graves disease. Time point given: newly diagnosed GD, antithyroid drugs for less than 3 months. There was RNA extracted from PBMCs, and the TCR library was made from it. CDR3-region Arm-PCR and iRepertoire HTBI primers produced the TCR beta libraries. TCRdb re-derived calls from the multiplex PCR reads in MiXCR, one entry per CDR3 protein. Among 500,000 or so distinct CDR3 sequences listed, 15% to 20% were seen once. These data also featured in a second study, about T cells in Graves' hyperthyroidism and ophthalmopathy.

The sequencing used peripheral blood mononuclear cells (PBMCs), collected at new diagnosis, from a patient treated with antithyroid drugs. Every receptor here comes from a woman aged 40-65 years with Graves disease.

This clonotype has a count of ten or more. This chain joins TRBV28 and TRBJ1-5, with D tentatively TRBD1 (5 bases). Trimming removed 2 bases from V and 3 bases from J, with 17 bases in between. This CDR3 spans 17 amino acids. Germline V gives CDR1 MDHEN, CDR2 SYDVKM. The CDR3: CASSLRGLAGTNQPQHF. For the CDR3, the DNA is TGTGCCAGCAGTTTACGCGGCTTGGCGGGGACCAATCAGCCCCAGCATTTT.

At least ten counts were recorded for this clonotype. V and J are TRBV6-2 or TRBV6-3 and TRBJ2-4; possible D gene TRBD2, 6 bases. Germline CDR1 reads MNHEY; CDR2 reads SVGEGT. The germline V and J ends were trimmed by 2 bases and 0 bases, with 11 bases remaining between them. CDR3 length equals 16 residues. CDR3 nucleotides: TGTGCCAGCAGTTACCCGGGGGATCTAGCCAAAAACATTCAGTACTTC. Translating gives CASSYPGDLAKNIQYF.

This clonotype was seen only a few times. The chain joins TRBV12-3 or TRBV12-4 to TRBJ1-2; unclear D gene. This CDR3 comprises 12 residues. The V end lost 1 base, the J end lost 8 bases, and 8 bases lay between the germline ends. CDR3 DNA: TGTGCCAGCAGTTTAGGGGCCCGAGGCTACACCTTC. Amino acid sequence: CASSLGARGYTF.

The chain combines TRBV20-1 with TRBJ1-6; 8 bases are shared with TRBD1. CDR3 size: 13 residues. Germline V gene sequence: CDR1 DFQATT, CDR2 SNEGSKA (reference sequence). Trimming cost V 6 bases and J 10 bases; bases outside gene matches: 8. This chain's CDR3 is CSAKDREASPLHF. CDR3 DNA sequence: TGCAGTGCCAAGGACAGGGAAGCCTCACCCCTCCACTTT.

This chain uses TRBV6-1 with TRBJ1-4; D perhaps matches TRBD1 (5 bases). The V gene's germline CDR1 is MNHNS and CDR2 SASEGT. V lost 2 bases, J lost 1 base, and 14 bases lay in between. This CDR3 has 17 amino acids. CDR3 region: CASSESLGVGTNEKLFF. The CDR3, as DNA: TGTGCCAGCAGTGAAAGTTTGGGGGTTGGAACTAATGAAAAACTGTTTTTT.

This clonotype turned up a few times. The CDR3 DNA reads as TGTGCCATCAGTGGGGGAGCCAAAAACATTCAGTACTTC. Its protein is CAISGGAKNIQYF. This chain joins TRBV10-3 and TRBJ2-4; D not resolved. This CDR3 contains 13 residues. The germline V gene has CDR1 ENHRY and CDR2 SYGVKD. Between the trimmed V and J ends, which lost 4 bases and 0 bases, there was a span of 4 bases.

Many counts were recorded for this clonotype. The chain uses TRBV11-1 and TRBJ2-3; D gene unclear. V was trimmed by 6 bases and J by 6 bases, leaving 10 bases between them. Germline V gene data show CDR1 as SGHAT and CDR2 as FQDESV (reference sequence). This CDR3 contains 12 residues. CDR3 protein: CASSFNSDTQYF. DNA of the CDR3: TGTGCCAGCAGTTTTAATTCGGATACGCAGTATTTT.

The table lists this clonotype with many counts. The gene calls are TRBV20-1 and TRBJ2-7, with D uncertain. This CDR3 is built from 10 residues. Germline V CDR1 and CDR2: DFQATT, SNEGSKA (reference sequence). V was cut by 5 bases and J by 7 bases, with 9 bases left in between. The CDR3 bases are TGCAGTGCTGGGTCCTGGGAGCAGTACTTC. Its protein is CSAGSWEQYF.

This clonotype appeared a few times. This chain connects TRBV7-2 to TRBJ1-2; maybe TRBD1 (6 bases). The CDR3 is made up of 14 amino acids. Germline V gives CDR1 SGHTA, CDR2 FQGNSA. The ends were cut back, 1 base at V and 7 bases at J, with 13 bases in the middle. Here the CDR3 reads CASSLGQAGGGYTF. CDR3 coding DNA: TGTGCCAGCAGCTTAGGACAGGCCGGCGGTGGCTACACCTTC.

This clonotype was recorded at least ten times. This chain links TRBV11-2 with TRBJ2-1, with D tentatively TRBD2 (6 bases). V was pared by 0 bases and J by 4 bases, with 10 bases between. This CDR3 has 15 residues. Germline V gene data show CDR1 as SGHAT and CDR2 as FQNNGV. CDR3 residues: CASSLDVGGYNEQFF. CDR3 nucleotides: TGTGCCAGCAGCTTAGATGTGGGGGGATACAATGAGCAGTTCTTC.

This chain joins TRBV6-2 or TRBV6-3 and TRBJ2-1, with TRBD1 matching over 9 bases. With 7 bases clipped from V and 9 bases from J, the junction kept 13 bases outside the gene matches. The CDR3 has 15 amino acids. CDR1 is MNHEY, CDR2 SVGEGT, per germline. The chain's CDR3 is CASIRQGGAHTEQFF. The CDR3 DNA sequence: TGTGCCAGCATAAGACAGGGGGGGGCCCACACTGAGCAGTTCTTC.

For this clonotype: Possible read error: a much larger clone is one base away. The J gene is TRBJ2-4, the V gene TRBV28; possible D gene TRBD2, 6 bases. Germline CDR1 is MDHEN and CDR2 is SYDVKM. V gave up 5 bases and J gave up 0 bases, with 20 bases separating them. The CDR3 loop spans 18 amino acids. CDR3 in amino acids: CASSLSLTRQLAKNIQYF. The DNA of the CDR3 is TGTGCCAGCAGTCTTTCCCTGACTAGACAACTAGCCAAAAACATTCAGTACTTC.

This clonotype was observed at least ten times. The V gene is TRBV28, the J gene TRBJ2-7; 11 positions match TRBD2. The length of the CDR3 is 15 residues. Per germline, CDR1 MDHEN and CDR2 SYDVKM. The ends lost 6 bases at V and 0 bases at J; junction bases unmatched: 4. The CDR3 DNA sequence: TGTGCCAGCAGGGGACTAGCGGCTAGCTCCTACGAGCAGTACTTC. It codes for CASRGLAASSYEQYF.

In this sample, this clonotype turned up many times. V is TRBV20-1 and J is TRBJ2-3, with D uncertain. V was cut by 0 bases and J by 4 bases, with 5 bases left in between. This CDR3 region has 12 residues. Germline CDR1 and CDR2: DFQATT and SNEGSKA (reference sequence). The chain's CDR3 is CSARDRADTQYF. The CDR3 coding sequence is TGCAGTGCTAGAGATCGGGCAGATACGCAGTATTTT.

This chain connects TRBV18 to TRBJ1-5; D remains ambiguous. Trimming pared 8 bases from V and 2 bases from J, leaving 10 bases between. The CDR3 runs to 13 residues. Germline values: CDR1 KGHSH, CDR2 LQKENI. The CDR3 reads CASSGRGNQPQHF. CDR3 nucleotide sequence: TGTGCCAGCAGCGGTCGGGGCAATCAGCCCCAGCATTTT.

A word on this clonotype: At one boundary the junction diverges from the germline segment, which might be a read error. This chain uses TRBV5-1 with TRBJ2-7; D tentatively reads TRBD1 or TRBD2 (5 bases each). The germline V gene encodes CDR1 SGHRS and CDR2 YFSETQ. The CDR3 spans 13 residues. CDR3 DNA: TGCGCCAGCAGCTTGCGCAGGGAGCAGGAGCAGTGCTTC. This gives the protein CASSLRREQEQCF.